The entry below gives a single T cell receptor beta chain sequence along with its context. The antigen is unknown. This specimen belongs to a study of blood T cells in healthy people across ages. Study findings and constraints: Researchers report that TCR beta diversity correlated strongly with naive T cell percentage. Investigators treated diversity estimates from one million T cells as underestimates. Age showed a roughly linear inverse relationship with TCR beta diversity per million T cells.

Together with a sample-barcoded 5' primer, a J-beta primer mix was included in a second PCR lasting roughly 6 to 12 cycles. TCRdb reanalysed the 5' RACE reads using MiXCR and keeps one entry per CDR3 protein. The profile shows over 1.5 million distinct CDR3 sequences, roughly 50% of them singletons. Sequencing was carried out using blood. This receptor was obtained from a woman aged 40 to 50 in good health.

CDR3 nucleotides: TGTGCCAGCTCACCCTCCGGGACAGGGATAAACATTCAGTACTTC. It codes for CASSPSGTGINIQYF. The chain couples TRBV18 to TRBJ2-4; 9 bases match TRBD1. In germline, CDR1 is KGHSH, CDR2 LQKENI. Unmatched junction bases numbered 6, after V lost 3 bases and J lost 6 bases. CDR3 size: 15 residues.